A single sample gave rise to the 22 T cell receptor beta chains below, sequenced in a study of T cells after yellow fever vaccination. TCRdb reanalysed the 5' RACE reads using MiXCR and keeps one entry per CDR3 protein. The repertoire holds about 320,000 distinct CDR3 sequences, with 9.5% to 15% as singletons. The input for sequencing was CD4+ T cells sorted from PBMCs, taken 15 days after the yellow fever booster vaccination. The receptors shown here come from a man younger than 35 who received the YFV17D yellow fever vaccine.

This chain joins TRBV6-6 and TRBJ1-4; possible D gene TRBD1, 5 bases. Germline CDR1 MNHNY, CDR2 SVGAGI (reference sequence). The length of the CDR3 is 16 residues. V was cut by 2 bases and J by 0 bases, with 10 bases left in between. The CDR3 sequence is CASSYTGGATNEKLFF. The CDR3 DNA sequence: TGTGCCAGCAGTTACACCGGGGGAGCAACTAATGAAAAACTGTTTTTT.

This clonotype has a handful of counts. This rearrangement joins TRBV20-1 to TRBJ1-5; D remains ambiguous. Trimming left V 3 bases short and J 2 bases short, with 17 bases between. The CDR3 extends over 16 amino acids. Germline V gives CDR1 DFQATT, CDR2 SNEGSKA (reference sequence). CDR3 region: CSASPGGPGGNQPQHF. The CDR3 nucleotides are TGCAGTGCTAGTCCCGGAGGACCCGGGGGCAATCAGCCCCAGCATTTT.

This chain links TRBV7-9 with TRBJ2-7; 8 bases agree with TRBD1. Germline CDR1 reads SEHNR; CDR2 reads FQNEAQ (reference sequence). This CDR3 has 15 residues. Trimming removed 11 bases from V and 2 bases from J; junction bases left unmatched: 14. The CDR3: CAGQAETGEPYEQYF. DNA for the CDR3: TGTGCCGGTCAAGCCGAGACAGGGGAACCCTACGAGCAGTACTTC. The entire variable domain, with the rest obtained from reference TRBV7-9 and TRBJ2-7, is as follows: DTGVSQNPRHKITKRGQNVTFRCDPISEHNRLYWYRQTLGQGPEFLTYFQNEAQLEKSRLLSDRFSAERPKGSFSTLEIQRTEQGDSAMYLCAGQAETGEPYEQYFGPGTRLTVT.

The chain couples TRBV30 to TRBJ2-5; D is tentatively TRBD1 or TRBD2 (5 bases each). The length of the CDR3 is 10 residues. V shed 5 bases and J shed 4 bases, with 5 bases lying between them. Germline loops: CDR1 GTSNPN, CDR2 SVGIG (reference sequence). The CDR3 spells CAWGGETQYF. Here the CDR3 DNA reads TGTGCCTGGGGGGGAGAGACCCAGTACTTC. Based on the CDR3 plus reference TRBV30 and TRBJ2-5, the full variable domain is SQTIHQWPATLVQPVGSPLSLECTVEGTSNPNLYWYRQAAGRGLQLLFYSVGIGQISSEVPQNLSASRPQDRQFILSSKKLLLSDSGFYLCAWGGETQYFGPGTRLLVL.

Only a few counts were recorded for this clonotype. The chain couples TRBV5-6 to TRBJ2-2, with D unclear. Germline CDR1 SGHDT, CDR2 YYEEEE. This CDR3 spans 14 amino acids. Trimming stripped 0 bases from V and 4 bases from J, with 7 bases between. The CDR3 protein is CASSLVPITGELFF. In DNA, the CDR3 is TGTGCCAGCAGCTTGGTGCCCATCACCGGGGAGCTGTTTTTT.

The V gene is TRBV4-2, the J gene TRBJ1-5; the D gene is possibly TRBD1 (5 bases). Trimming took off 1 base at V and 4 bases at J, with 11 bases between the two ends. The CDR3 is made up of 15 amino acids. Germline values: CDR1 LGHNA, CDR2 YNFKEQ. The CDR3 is CASSQVGRGNQPQHF. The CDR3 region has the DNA TGTGCCAGCAGCCAAGTGGGGCGGGGAAATCAGCCCCAGCATTTT.

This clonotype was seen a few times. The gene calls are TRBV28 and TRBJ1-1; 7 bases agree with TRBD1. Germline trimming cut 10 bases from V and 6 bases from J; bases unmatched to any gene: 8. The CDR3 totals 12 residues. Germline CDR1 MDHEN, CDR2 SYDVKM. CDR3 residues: CATAGQRAEAFF. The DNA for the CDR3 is TGTGCCACCGCGGGACAGAGGGCTGAAGCTTTCTTT.

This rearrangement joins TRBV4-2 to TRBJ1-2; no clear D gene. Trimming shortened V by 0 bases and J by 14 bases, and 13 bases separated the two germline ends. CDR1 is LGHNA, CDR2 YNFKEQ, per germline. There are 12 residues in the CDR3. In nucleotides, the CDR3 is TGTGCCAGCAGCCAAGAGGCGGGCTGGGAGACCTTC. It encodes CASSQEAGWETF.

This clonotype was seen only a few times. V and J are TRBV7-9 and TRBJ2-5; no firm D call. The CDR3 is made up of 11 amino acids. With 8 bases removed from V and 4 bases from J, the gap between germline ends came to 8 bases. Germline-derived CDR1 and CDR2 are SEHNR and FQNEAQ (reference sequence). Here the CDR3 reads CASPLGETQYF. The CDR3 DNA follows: TGTGCCAGCCCCCTAGGAGAGACCCAGTACTTC.

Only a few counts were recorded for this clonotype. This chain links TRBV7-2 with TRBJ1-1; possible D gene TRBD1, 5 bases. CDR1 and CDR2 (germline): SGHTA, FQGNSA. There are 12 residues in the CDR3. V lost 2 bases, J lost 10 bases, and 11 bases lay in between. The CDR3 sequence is CASSLQGRGAFF. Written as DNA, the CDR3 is TGTGCCAGCAGCTTACAGGGCCGGGGAGCTTTCTTT.

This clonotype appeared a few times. The CDR3 spells CASSFGVLADTQYF. CDR3 nucleotides: TGTGCCAGCAGCTTCGGGGTTCTCGCAGATACGCAGTATTTT. This rearrangement joins TRBV7-3 to TRBJ2-3; D is possibly TRBD2 (5 bases). Germline assignment: CDR1 SGHTA and CDR2 FQGTGA. Trimming removed 3 bases at V and 4 bases at J, with 11 bases between. There are 14 residues in the CDR3.

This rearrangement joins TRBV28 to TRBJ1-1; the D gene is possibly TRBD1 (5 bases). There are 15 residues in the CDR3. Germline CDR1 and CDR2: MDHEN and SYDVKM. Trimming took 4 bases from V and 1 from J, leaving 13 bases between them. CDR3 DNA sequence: TGTGCCAGCAGTTCCTGGGGGGTTACGAACACTGAAGCTTTCTTT. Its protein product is CASSSWGVTNTEAFF.

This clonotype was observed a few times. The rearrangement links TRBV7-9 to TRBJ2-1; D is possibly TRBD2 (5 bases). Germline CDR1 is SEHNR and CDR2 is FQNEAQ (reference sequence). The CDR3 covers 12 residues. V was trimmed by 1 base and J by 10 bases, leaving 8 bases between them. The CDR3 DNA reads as TGTGCCAGCAGCTTAGTCCTAGCAGAGCAGTTCTTC. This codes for CASSLVLAEQFF.

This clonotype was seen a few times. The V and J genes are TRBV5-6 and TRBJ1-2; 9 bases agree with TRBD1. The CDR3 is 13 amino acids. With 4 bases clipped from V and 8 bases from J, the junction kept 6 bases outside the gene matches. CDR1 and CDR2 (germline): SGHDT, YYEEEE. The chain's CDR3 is CASSGTGLGGYTF. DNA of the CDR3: TGTGCCAGCAGCGGGACAGGGTTAGGAGGCTACACCTTC.

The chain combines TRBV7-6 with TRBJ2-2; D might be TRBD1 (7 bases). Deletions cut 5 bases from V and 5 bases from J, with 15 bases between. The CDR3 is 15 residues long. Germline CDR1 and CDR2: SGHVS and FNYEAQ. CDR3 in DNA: TGTGCCAGCAGCCCTACAGGGGCGGGAACCGGGGAGCTGTTTTTT. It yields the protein CASSPTGAGTGELFF.

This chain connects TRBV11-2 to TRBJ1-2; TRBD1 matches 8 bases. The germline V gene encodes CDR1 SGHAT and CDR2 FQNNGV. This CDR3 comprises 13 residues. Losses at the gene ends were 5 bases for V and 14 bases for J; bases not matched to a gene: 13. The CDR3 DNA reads TGTGCCAGCAGCCTCGGACAGGGAAGAGCTGAGACCTTC. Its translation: CASSLGQGRAETF.

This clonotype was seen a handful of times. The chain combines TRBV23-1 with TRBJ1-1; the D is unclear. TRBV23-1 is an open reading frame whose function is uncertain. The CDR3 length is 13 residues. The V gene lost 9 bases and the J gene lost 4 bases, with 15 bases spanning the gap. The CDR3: CARAESVGTEAFF. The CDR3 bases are TGCGCCAGAGCAGAGTCCGTGGGCACTGAAGCTTTCTTT.

As DNA, the CDR3 is TGCGCCAGCAGCTCGGGACAAGCCTACAATGAGCAGTTCTTC. It yields the protein CASSSGQAYNEQFF. The chain links TRBV5-1 to TRBJ2-1; D is perhaps TRBD1 (6 bases). V gave up 3 bases and J gave up 2 bases, with 9 bases separating them. Looked up from germline, CDR1 is SGHRS and CDR2 is YFSETQ. The CDR3 has 14 residues.

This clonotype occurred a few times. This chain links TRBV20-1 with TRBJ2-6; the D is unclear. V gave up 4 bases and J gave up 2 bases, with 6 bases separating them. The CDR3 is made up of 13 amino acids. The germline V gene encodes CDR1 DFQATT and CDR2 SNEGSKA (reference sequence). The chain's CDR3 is CSAKGPGANVLTF. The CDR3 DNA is TGCAGTGCTAAAGGGCCTGGGGCCAACGTCCTGACTTTC.

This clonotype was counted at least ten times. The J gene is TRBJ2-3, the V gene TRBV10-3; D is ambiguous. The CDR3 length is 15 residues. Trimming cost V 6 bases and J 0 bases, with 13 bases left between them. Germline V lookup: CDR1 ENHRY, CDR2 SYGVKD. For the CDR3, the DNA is TGTGCCATCAGGAATTACCCGACGAGCACAGATACGCAGTATTTT. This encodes CAIRNYPTSTDTQYF.

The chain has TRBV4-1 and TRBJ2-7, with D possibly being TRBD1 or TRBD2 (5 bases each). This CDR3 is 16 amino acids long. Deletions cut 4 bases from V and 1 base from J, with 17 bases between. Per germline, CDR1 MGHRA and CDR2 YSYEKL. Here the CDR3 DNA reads TGCGCCAGCAGCCCGGGGCCCTCAGAAGGATCCTACGAGCAGTACGTC. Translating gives CASSPGPSEGSYEQYV.

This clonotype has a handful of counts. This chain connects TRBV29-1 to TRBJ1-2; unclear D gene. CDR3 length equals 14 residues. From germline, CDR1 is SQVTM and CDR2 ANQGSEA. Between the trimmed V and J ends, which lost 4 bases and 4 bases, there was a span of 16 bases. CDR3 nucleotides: TGCAGCGTTGTTCAGGCGCCCGCGGGCTATGGCTACACCTTC. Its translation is CSVVQAPAGYGYTF.